The clone carrying this T cell receptor (beta chain) was counted between two and nine times. Per the original data handling: Reference gene primer amplification gave estimated nucleated cell counts. Only in-frame clones appear in the TCRdb table, and some are missing; sequencing was by immunoSEQ multiplex PCR. V and J calls and clone size are given by that table; D and trimming were obtained from the DNA. Found here are approximately 310,000 clones, around 87% of them singletons; the top ten hold 7.8%. This sample was included in a study of blood T cell repertoires in COVID-19. About the research overall: Some COVID-19 samples were acute and others convalescent; all came from the United States, Italy and Spain. Sources were T cells, B-cell-depleted T cells, or PBMCs; the material itself was cDNA or gDNA.

The origin of this receptor is a woman aged 45 to 65 who had recovered from COVID-19. Sequenced input: peripheral blood.

This CDR3 reads CASRDRVYGYTF. In DNA form, the CDR3 reads TGTGCCAGTAGGGACAGGGTCTATGGCTACACCTTC. The J gene is TRBJ1-2, the V gene TRBV19; 8 bases align to TRBD1. The V segment lost 6 bases and the J segment 4 bases; nucleotides outside the gene matches: 1. This CDR3 contains 12 residues. From germline, CDR1 is LNHDA and CDR2 SQIVND (reference sequence).